These 17 T cell receptor beta chains originate from one sample sequenced in a study of STAT3 mutations in large granular lymphocyte leukemia. Overall study results and limits: Every T-cell large granular lymphocyte leukemia patient had at least one immunodominant TCR beta clonotype.

Their cognate antigens are unknown. The protocol was immunoSEQ multiplex PCR, while the TCRdb copy is restricted to in-frame clones and leaves out a portion. The sample holds tens of thousands of clones, around nine tenths seen once. Material: PBMCs. Source of these receptors: a human donor with T large granular lymphocyte leukemia. Some clones in this sample may be carry-over from other donors' samples.

J is TRBJ1-1 and V is TRBV6-5; D ambiguous. CDR1 and CDR2 (germline): MNHEY, SVGAGI. The CDR3 has 11 residues. The V gene lost 6 bases and the J gene lost 6 bases, with 8 bases spanning the gap. The CDR3 loop reads CASSWGAEAFF. CDR3 sequence (DNA): TGTGCCAGCAGCTGGGGAGCTGAAGCTTTCTTT.

This clone was seen once. V gene TRBV7-8 combines with J gene TRBJ2-7; possibly TRBD1 for D (6 bases). Germline V CDR1 and CDR2: SGHVS, FQNEAQ. The length of the CDR3 is 12 residues. Deletions cut 4 bases from V and 9 bases from J, with 13 bases between. CDR3 amino acids: CASSSLGAGQYV. The CDR3 DNA follows: TGTGCCAGCAGCTCTCTGGGGGCCGGGCAGTACGTC.

The chain has TRBV18 and TRBJ1-4; D unresolved. In germline, CDR1 is KGHSH, CDR2 LQKENI. V shed 4 bases and J shed 0 bases, with 3 bases lying between them. The CDR3 has 13 residues. The CDR3 DNA reads TGTGCCAGCTCACGGTCAACTAATGAAAAACTGTTTTTT. It yields the protein CASSRSTNEKLFF.

The chain links TRBV10-3 to TRBJ2-3; 7 nucleotides align to TRBD2. V lost 3 bases to trimming and J lost 6 bases; unmatched junction nucleotides: 15. The CDR3 is 17 amino acids. The germline V gene encodes CDR1 ENHRY and CDR2 SYGVKD. CDR3 DNA: TGTGCCATCAGTGAATCGTATGGCGGGGGAGTCAGGGATACGCAGTATTTT. Translated: CAISESYGGGVRDTQYF.

The rearrangement links TRBV10-3 to TRBJ1-1; D is perhaps TRBD1 (6 bases). CDR3 length: 13 residues. Germline CDR1 ENHRY, CDR2 SYGVKD. V was clipped by 7 bases and J by 0 bases, with 9 bases between them. This CDR3 reads CAIKSGVNTEAFF. CDR3 DNA: TGTGCCATCAAGTCAGGGGTGAACACTGAAGCTTTCTTT.

The chain carries TRBV7-9 and TRBJ2-3; 11 bases map to TRBD2. Germline V gene sequence: CDR1 SEHNR, CDR2 FQNEAQ (reference sequence). The V segment lost 5 bases and the J segment 0 bases; nucleotides outside the gene matches: 7. This CDR3 is built from 17 residues. The CDR3: CASSAYRLAGSTDTQYF. The DNA for the CDR3 is TGTGCCAGCAGCGCATACCGACTAGCGGGGAGCACAGATACGCAGTATTTT.

The rearrangement links TRBV2 to TRBJ1-5, with 7 bases matching TRBD1. CDR3 length: 19 amino acids. After removal of 2 bases from V and 0 bases from J, the junction contained 13 bases not matched to a gene. CDR1 SNHLY and CDR2 FYNNEI come from the germline V gene. As DNA, the CDR3 is TGTGCCAGCAGTGAATGGGTGACAGGGAGGCCGTATAGCAATCAGCCCCAGCATTTT. Its translation: CASSEWVTGRPYSNQPQHF. Full variable domain (remainder filled in from reference TRBV2 and TRBJ1-5): EPEVTQTPSHQVTQMGQEVILRCVPISNHLYFYWYRQILGQKVEFLVSFYNNEISEKSEIFDDQFSVERPDGSNFTLKIRSTKLEDSAMYFCASSEWVTGRPYSNQPQHFGDGTRLSIL.

The chain recombines TRBV7-9 with TRBJ2-2; tentatively, D is TRBD1 (5 bases). The CDR3 extends over 17 amino acids. Germline CDR1 SEHNR, CDR2 FQNEAQ (reference sequence). The germline V and J ends were trimmed by 5 bases and 2 bases, with 18 bases remaining between them. The CDR3 DNA follows: TGTGCCAGCAGCCGGAAGACAGCTGGTCGTAACACCGGGGAGCTGTTTTTT. It codes for CASSRKTAGRNTGELFF.

The chain recombines TRBV11-3 with TRBJ2-7, with D unresolved. V dropped 5 bases and J dropped 3 bases, with 11 bases sitting between them. Germline CDR1 is SGHNT and CDR2 is YENEEA. The CDR3 consists of 13 residues. The CDR3 sequence: CASSPPDGYEQYF. The CDR3 region has the DNA TGTGCCAGCAGCCCCCCTGATGGCTACGAGCAGTACTTC.

For the CDR3, the DNA is TGTGCCAGCAGCACCCCGGGACAGGGGGCCTTAATTAACTATGGCTACACCTTC. Translated: CASSTPGQGALINYGYTF. The V and J genes are TRBV5-4 and TRBJ1-2; 12 bases line up with TRBD1. From germline, CDR1 is SGHNT and CDR2 YYREEE (reference sequence). V shed 4 bases, J shed 1 base, and the junction held 11 bases outside the gene matches. The CDR3 length is 18 residues.

The J gene is TRBJ1-4, the V gene TRBV6-6; no reliable D call. This CDR3 is built from 13 residues. Trimming left V 0 bases short and J 10 bases short, with 9 bases between. Germline loops: CDR1 MNHNY, CDR2 SVGAGI (reference sequence). CDR3 nucleotide sequence: TGTGCCAGCAGTTACTCCGGCCATGGAAAACTGTTTTTT. Protein sequence: CASSYSGHGKLFF.

This clone occurred a few times. This rearrangement joins TRBV19 to TRBJ1-3; possibly TRBD1 for D (5 bases). The length of the CDR3 is 14 residues. CDR1 LNHDA and CDR2 SQIVND come from the germline V gene (reference sequence). Trimming took 10 bases from V and 5 from J, leaving 18 bases between them. Here the CDR3 reads CANPRPGNRNTIYF. CDR3 nucleotides: TGTGCCAACCCTAGACCAGGGAATCGAAACACCATATATTTT. Drawing the rest from reference TRBV19 and TRBJ1-3, the complete variable domain is DGGITQSPKYLFRKEGQNVTLSCEQNLNHDAMYWYRQDPGQGLRLIYYSQIVNDFQKGDIAEGYSVSREKKESFPLTVTSAQKNPTAFYLCANPRPGNRNTIYFGEGSWLTVV.

The chain combines TRBV19 with TRBJ1-1, with D perhaps matching TRBD1 (6 bases). The CDR3 contains 18 residues. Germline V gives CDR1 LNHDA, CDR2 SQIVND (reference sequence). Trimming removed 6 bases from V and 3 bases from J, with 26 bases in between. In DNA form, the CDR3 reads TGTGCCAGTAGCGACGCCGGGACACGATACCCTCTTTACACTGAAGCTTTCTTT. Protein sequence: CASSDAGTRYPLYTEAFF.

The chain carries TRBV5-1 and TRBJ1-1; D is unclear. V shed 3 bases and J shed 0 bases, with 12 bases lying between them. This CDR3 comprises 15 residues. The germline V gene has CDR1 SGHRS and CDR2 YFSETQ. CDR3 bases: TGCGCCAGCAGCTCCGCACCGACAATGAACACTGAAGCTTTCTTT. Translating it yields CASSSAPTMNTEAFF.

The J gene is TRBJ1-2, the V gene TRBV14; 7 positions match TRBD1. The ends lost 3 bases at V and 8 bases at J; junction bases unmatched: 3. The germline CDR1 and CDR2 sequences are SGHDN and FVKESK. The length of the CDR3 is 12 residues. CDR3 sequence reads: CASSQTGLGYTF. The CDR3, as DNA: TGTGCCAGCAGCCAGACAGGGCTAGGCTACACCTTC.

The gene calls are TRBV10-3 and TRBJ1-1; TRBD1 is a possible D gene (5 bases). Germline CDR1 is ENHRY and CDR2 is SYGVKD. The CDR3 is 14 amino acids. Trimming left V 5 bases short and J 3 bases short, with 13 bases between. CDR3 in amino acids: CAISPSGDDTEAFF. The DNA for the CDR3 is TGTGCCATCAGTCCCTCTGGGGACGACACTGAAGCTTTCTTT.

The chain uses TRBV6-5 and TRBJ1-4; D may be TRBD1 (5 bases). The CDR3 length is 14 residues. V lost 3 bases, J lost 7 bases, and 12 bases lay in between. CDR1 and CDR2 from the germline V gene are MNHEY and SVGAGI. The CDR3: CASSYGPQGEKLFF. In nucleotides, the CDR3 is TGTGCCAGCAGTTATGGGCCCCAGGGTGAAAAACTGTTTTTT.